This TCR beta chain originates from a study of cytotoxic CD8 clonotypes in ibrutinib-treated CLL. Looking at the study overall: Patients attained approximately 24 partial and 2 complete responses; at median about 74 months, around 15 remained remitted while approximately 12 progressed. The taking of response samples occurred after a median about 12 months of treatment, with a range of 6 to 36. There were, on average, nearly 260,000 productive templates and tens of thousands of productive rearrangements per sample.

Sequencing sought depths of 1 in 200,000 to 1 in 1 million T cells. The data were produced by immunoSEQ multiplex PCR, yet TCRdb's version contains in-frame clones alone and is incomplete. The sample lists approximately 15,000 clones; roughly two thirds were seen once. The CDR3 is 14 amino acids. Germline CDR1 reads SGHTA; CDR2 reads FQGNSA. The V and J ends lost 3 bases and 2 bases respectively, with 10 bases between them. The chain carries TRBV7-2 and TRBJ1-2; D possibly corresponds to TRBD1 (5 bases). The input for sequencing was PBMCs, taken before ibrutinib treatment. The clonotype originates from a human donor with chronic lymphocytic leukemia. Here the CDR3 DNA reads TGTGCCAGCAGCTTGGCAGGGCAGAACTATGGCTACACCTTC. Amino acids: CASSLAGQNYGYTF.